The next 16 T cell receptor beta chains were all read from a single sample in a study of a mutant IDH1 vaccine in newly diagnosed glioma. Indicated time point: baseline, week 1 (first vaccination visit). The treatment: pre-vaccination baseline after standard-of-care therapy. The repertoire was sequenced with immunoSEQ multiplex PCR; TCRdb's copy has only in-frame clones and lacks some. Among over 30,000 clones, 80% were seen once, and the ten largest hold roughly 9%. Specimen: peripheral blood mononuclear cells (PBMCs), collected from a glioma patient treated with radiotherapy, temozolomide or both. These receptors were taken from a man aged 50-59 years with glioma. Some clones in this sample may be carry-over from other donors' samples.

This clone was detected once. This sequence joins TRBV4-3 and TRBJ1-6, with D unclear. Per the germline V gene, CDR1 is LGHNA and CDR2 is YSLEER. V dropped 0 bases and J dropped 7 bases, with 7 bases sitting between them. The CDR3 is 14 residues long. The CDR3 reads CASSQDMGNSPLHF. The CDR3 coding sequence is TGCGCCAGCAGCCAAGACATGGGGAATTCACCCCTCCACTTT.

J is TRBJ1-5 and V is TRBV19, with D perhaps TRBD1 (5 bases). The V end lost 5 bases, the J end lost 0 bases, and 8 bases lay between the germline ends. Germline loops: CDR1 LNHDA, CDR2 SQIVND (reference sequence). CDR3 length: 14 amino acids. CDR3 residues: CASSWGVSNQPQHF. As DNA, the CDR3 is TGTGCCAGTAGTTGGGGCGTTAGCAATCAGCCCCAGCATTTT.

Only one count was recorded for this clone. CDR3 region: CASSSLGGGTEAFF. The CDR3, as DNA: TGTGCCAGCAGTTCCTTAGGCGGGGGCACTGAAGCTTTCTTT. This rearrangement joins TRBV13 to TRBJ1-1, with D perhaps matching TRBD1 (5 bases). The CDR3 runs to 14 residues. With 6 bases removed from V and 4 bases from J, the gap between germline ends came to 15 bases. CDR1 and CDR2 (germline): PRHDT, FYEKMQ (reference sequence).

The chain links TRBV29-1 to TRBJ2-2; 8 nucleotides line up with TRBD2. The V and J ends lost 7 bases and 1 base, in that order; junction bases with no gene match: 8. Looked up from germline, CDR1 is SQVTM and CDR2 is ANQGSEA. The CDR3 has 15 amino acids. The CDR3 sequence is CSAAGLAENTGELFF. The CDR3 DNA reads TGCAGCGCCGCCGGACTAGCTGAGAACACCGGGGAGCTGTTTTTT.

The V call is TRBV15, the J call TRBJ1-4; D is possibly TRBD1 (5 bases). V gave up 0 bases and J gave up 5 bases, with 13 bases separating them. The CDR3 consists of 16 residues. Germline V lookup: CDR1 LNHNV, CDR2 YYDKDF (reference sequence). As DNA, the CDR3 is TGTGCCACCAGCAGAGATAGCGGGGGAGGGAATGAAAAACTGTTTTTT. It codes for CATSRDSGGGNEKLFF. Full variable domain (outside the CDR3, taken from reference TRBV15 and TRBJ1-4): DAMVIQNPRYQVTQFGKPVTLSCSQTLNHNVMYWYQQKSSQAPKLLFHYYDKDFNNEADTPDNFQSRRPNTSFCFLDIRSPGLGDTAMYLCATSRDSGGGNEKLFFGSGTQLSVL.

The CDR3 loop is CASSIGQGNGEAFF. For the CDR3, the DNA is TGTGCCAGTAGTATTGGACAGGGGAACGGTGAAGCTTTCTTT. V is TRBV19 and J is TRBJ1-1; 9 bases are a match to TRBD1. The germline gives CDR1 LNHDA, CDR2 SQIVND (reference sequence). V shed 3 bases and J 7 bases; nucleotides not matched to a gene: 6. This CDR3 is 14 amino acids long.

V gene TRBV7-2 combines with J gene TRBJ2-1, with a possible D match to TRBD2 (6 bases). The V gene's germline CDR1 is SGHTA and CDR2 FQGNSA. With 5 bases removed from V and 9 bases from J, the gap between germline ends came to 14 bases. This CDR3 comprises 13 residues. The CDR3 region is CASSRDSRSEQFF. The CDR3 DNA follows: TGTGCCAGCAGCCGGGACTCCCGCAGTGAGCAGTTCTTC.

This clone has more than one count but fewer than ten. The CDR3 reads CASSPAGGRNQPQHF. Here the CDR3 DNA reads TGCGCCAGCAGCCCGGCCGGGGGGCGAAATCAGCCCCAGCATTTT. The chain has TRBV5-1 and TRBJ1-5, with D tentatively TRBD1 (6 bases). Germline lookup yields CDR1 SGHRS and CDR2 YFSETQ. The CDR3 runs 15 residues. V was shortened by 4 bases and J by 4 bases, with 15 bases between the two germline ends.

This chain joins TRBV4-1 and TRBJ1-1; D possibly corresponds to TRBD1 (5 bases). This CDR3 has 13 residues. Trimming took 5 bases from V and 1 from J, leaving 8 bases between them. CDR1 and CDR2 from the germline V gene are MGHRA and YSYEKL. CDR3 amino acids: CASSSGRNTEAFF. As DNA, the CDR3 is TGCGCCAGCAGCTCAGGGCGGAACACTGAAGCTTTCTTT.

The V call is TRBV7-9, the J call TRBJ2-1, with 8 bases aligning to TRBD2. CDR1 is SEHNR, CDR2 FQNEAQ, per germline (reference sequence). V lost 5 bases to trimming and J lost 2 bases; unmatched junction nucleotides: 5. This CDR3 region has 15 residues. The CDR3 sequence is CASSPSGPAYNEQFF. The DNA of the CDR3 is TGTGCCAGCAGCCCTAGCGGGCCAGCCTACAATGAGCAGTTCTTC.

The chain links TRBV2 to TRBJ2-5, with 11 bases aligning to TRBD2. The germline V gene has CDR1 SNHLY and CDR2 FYNNEI. This CDR3 comprises 18 residues. With V trimmed by 6 bases and J by 4 bases, 16 bases remained unmatched. The CDR3 DNA follows: TGTGCCAGCAGCCAAGTACTAGCGGGAGAAGCGTTTGGAGAGACCCAGTACTTC. Its translation is CASSQVLAGEAFGETQYF.

This clone was detected a few times. The chain combines TRBV19 with TRBJ2-7; D gene uncertain. Looked up from germline, CDR1 is LNHDA and CDR2 is SQIVND (reference sequence). Trimming took 1 base from V and 6 from J, leaving 13 bases between them. The CDR3 has 14 residues. The CDR3 sequence is CASSIGSNPSEQYF. CDR3 sequence (DNA): TGTGCCAGTAGTATAGGTAGTAACCCCTCCGAGCAGTACTTC.

V is TRBV2 and J is TRBJ2-5; D might be TRBD2 (6 bases). V was clipped by 6 bases and J by 1 base, with 12 bases between them. From germline, CDR1 is SNHLY and CDR2 FYNNEI. The length of the CDR3 is 14 residues. CDR3 sequence (DNA): TGTGCCAGCAGACCCGGGACTGCCCAAGAGACCCAGTACTTC. Encoded protein: CASRPGTAQETQYF.

This chain uses TRBV7-8 with TRBJ2-7, with TRBD2 identical over 10 bases. Per germline, CDR1 SGHVS and CDR2 FQNEAQ. The J segment lost 6 bases and the V segment lost 1 base, leaving 15 bases of the junction unmatched. This CDR3 spans 18 amino acids. CDR3 in DNA: TGTGCCAGCAGCTTAGAAGTCCAGCGGGAGGGCCTAGGCGCCGAGCAGTACTTC. Translation: CASSLEVQREGLGAEQYF. The whole variable domain, filled in from reference TRBV7-8 and TRBJ2-7, reads GAGVSQSPRYKVAKRGQDVALRCDPISGHVSLFWYQQALGQGPEFLTYFQNEAQLDKSGLPSDRFFAERPEGSVSTLKIQRTQQEDSAVYLCASSLEVQREGLGAEQYFGPGTRLTVT.

This chain joins TRBV27 and TRBJ1-1, with D possibly matching TRBD1 (6 bases). The CDR3 has 14 residues. The germline V and J ends were trimmed by 3 bases and 8 bases, with 16 bases remaining between them. Germline CDR1 and CDR2: MNHEY and SMNVEV (reference sequence). CDR3 amino acids: CASSFQGMASEAFF. The CDR3, as DNA: TGTGCCAGCAGTTTTCAGGGGATGGCATCCGAAGCTTTCTTT.

The chain has TRBV5-1 and TRBJ1-4; no definite D call. The germline V gene has CDR1 SGHRS and CDR2 YFSETQ. This CDR3 has 15 amino acids. Trimming left V 0 bases short and J 0 bases short, with 6 bases between. The CDR3 protein is CASSLAGSTNEKLFF. CDR3 sequence (DNA): TGCGCCAGCAGCTTGGCCGGGTCAACTAATGAAAAACTGTTTTTT. Drawing the rest from reference TRBV5-1 and TRBJ1-4, the complete variable domain is KAGVTQTPRYLIKTRGQQVTLSCSPISGHRSVSWYQQTPGQGLQFLFEYFSETQRNKGNFPGRFSGRQFSNSRSEMNVSTLELGDSALYLCASSLAGSTNEKLFFGSGTQLSVL.